This TCR beta chain was recovered during a study of blood T cell repertoires in COVID-19. Sequencing was performed with immunoSEQ multiplex PCR; in TCRdb, only in-frame clones are kept and a portion is missing. The sample has some 40,000 clones; about 91% are singletons. Specimen: peripheral blood. The clonotype comes from an elderly woman with acute or convalescent COVID-19.

The DNA of the CDR3 is TGCAGCGTGTACGGGGGACAGGGTAATCACTATGGCTACACCTTC. Its translation: CSVYGGQGNHYGYTF. This chain uses TRBV29-1 with TRBJ1-2, with 9 positions matching TRBD1. CDR3 length equals 15 residues. Germline-derived CDR1 and CDR2 are SQVTM and ANQGSEA. The junction had 11 bases not matched to a gene; V was cut back by 6 bases and J by 3 bases.